The source of this T cell receptor beta chain is a study of B cell selection in AIRE deficiency. Data came from immunoSEQ multiplex PCR; TCRdb stores just in-frame clones and leaves some out. The sample yields some 24,000 clones, roughly 97% seen once. Conventional CD4 T cells were sorted as CD4+CD127+ cells. The ends were cut back, 2 bases at V and 1 base at J, with 11 bases in the middle. The CDR3 is 15 residues long. Germline CDR1 and CDR2: WNHNN and SYGVQD (reference sequence). The genes are TRBV10-1 and TRBJ2-5, with D possibly matching TRBD2 (6 bases). This sequence was found in a human donor in good health. Input material: CD4+CD127+ conventional T cells sorted from PBMCs. CDR3: CASSEGSGRQETQYF. In DNA form, the CDR3 reads TGCGCCAGCAGTGAGGGGAGCGGGCGCCAAGAGACCCAGTACTTC.